This entry concerns a single TCR beta chain. Its antigen specificity is not known. Nothing much larger sits one base from this clone, and base qualities are not available. The germline V gene encodes CDR1 MNHEY and CDR2 SVGAGI. From the cysteine up to the phenylalanine, the CDR3 has a length of 14 residues. This entry keeps only the CDR3 DNA: 42 bases, framed from base 1. The junction shows trimming of 7 bases on V and 5 bases on J, and the gene matches do not reach 8 bases of it. Patients with a history of autoimmune disease or receiving systemic immunosuppression were excluded from the trial. Peripheral blood for TCR sequencing was collected from all dose cohorts at baseline, on cycle 4 day 1, and on cycle 7 day 1. Samples came from an open-label, multicenter, first-in-human phase I dose-escalation trial of ivuxolimab. The trial enrolled adults with locally advanced or metastatic head and neck squamous cell, hepatocellular, melanoma or renal cell carcinoma. Before TCR sequencing, CD4+ T cells and CD8+ T cells were sorted from peripheral blood as separate populations.

This sample was included in a study of OX40 agonist ivuxolimab in advanced cancers. In terms of the full investigation: Ivuxolimab was an agonistic, fully human IgG2 monoclonal antibody directed against OX40 (CD134), a costimulatory receptor. Three dose-escalation patients achieved partial responses, one with hepatocellular carcinoma and two with cutaneous melanoma. Patients were allowed to have had prior anti-PD-1, anti-PD-L1 or anti-CTLA-4 therapy, and 40% of the dose-escalation patients had been treated with checkpoint inhibitors. Intravenous ivuxolimab was administered to patients every 2 weeks at six dose levels: 0.01, 0.1, 0.3, 1.5, 3 and 10 mg/kg. A male proportion of around 80% and a mean age of around 60 years, ranging from roughly 23 to 85, were recorded for the dose-escalation cohort. The purpose of peripheral TCRbeta sequencing was to test whether ivuxolimab changed TCR sequence diversity and led to clonal T-cell expansion. The paper reports the monotherapy dose-escalation portion (N = 52 patients) of the phase I ivuxolimab trial. Of the roughly 52 dose-escalation patients, hepatocellular carcinoma was present in about 20, melanoma in around 15, renal cell carcinoma in 9 and head and neck cancer in 9. What the research found in general, with its limitations: At doses of 0.1 to 3.0 mg/kg, clonal expansion of both CD4+ and CD8+ blood T cells was observed from baseline to week 6. After ivuxolimab, expanded clones were on average more numerous among CD8+ T cells than among CD4+ T cells. Antigen specificity was not determined for the clonally expanded peripheral T cells. In the 0.1-3.0 mg/kg groups, partial responders had among the lowest normalized peripheral clonal expansion, particularly in CD8+ T cells. Low levels of normalized T-cell clonal expansion were also seen in some patients who did not respond.

Genomic DNA was extracted from sorted cells for sequencing of the TCRbeta CDR3 region. The immunoSEQ Assay was used to sequence the TCRbeta CDR3 regions. Not all clones reach the TCRdb copy of this immuneACCESS table, which keeps in-frame sequences only. Checked studies attribute under half of the gap to unresolved V genes and leave the rest unexplained. The sample table contains about 18,000 clones; only one count was recorded for approximately 83% of them. Over 10% of the sample goes to the ten largest clones. The receptor was derived from an adult with an advanced solid tumor such as melanoma, head and neck, liver or kidney cancer. This sample comprised CD4+ or CD8+ T cells sorted from blood, obtained in a trial of the OX40 agonist ivuxolimab. The chain is made from TRBV6-5 and TRBJ2-7; 10 bases in the junction line up with TRBD1. The nucleotide sequence reads as follows: TGTGCCAGCACCTGGACAGGGGGAATCAACGAGCAGTACTTC. Its protein reads: CASTWTGGINEQYF.